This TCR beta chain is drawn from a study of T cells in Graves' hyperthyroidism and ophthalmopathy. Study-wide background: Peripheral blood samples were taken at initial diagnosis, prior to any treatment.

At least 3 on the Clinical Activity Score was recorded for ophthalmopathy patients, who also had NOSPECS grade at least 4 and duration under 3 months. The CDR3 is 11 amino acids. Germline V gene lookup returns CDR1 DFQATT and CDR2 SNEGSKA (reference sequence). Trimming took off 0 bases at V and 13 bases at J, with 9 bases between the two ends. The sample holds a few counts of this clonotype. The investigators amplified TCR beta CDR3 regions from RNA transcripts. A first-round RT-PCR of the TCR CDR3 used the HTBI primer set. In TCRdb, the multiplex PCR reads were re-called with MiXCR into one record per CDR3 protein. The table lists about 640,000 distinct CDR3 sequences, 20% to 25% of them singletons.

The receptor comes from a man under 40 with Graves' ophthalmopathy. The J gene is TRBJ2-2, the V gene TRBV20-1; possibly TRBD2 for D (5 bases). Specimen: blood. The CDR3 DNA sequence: TGCAGTGCTAGAGATCTAGCAGGGCTGTTTTTT. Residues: CSARDLAGLFF.